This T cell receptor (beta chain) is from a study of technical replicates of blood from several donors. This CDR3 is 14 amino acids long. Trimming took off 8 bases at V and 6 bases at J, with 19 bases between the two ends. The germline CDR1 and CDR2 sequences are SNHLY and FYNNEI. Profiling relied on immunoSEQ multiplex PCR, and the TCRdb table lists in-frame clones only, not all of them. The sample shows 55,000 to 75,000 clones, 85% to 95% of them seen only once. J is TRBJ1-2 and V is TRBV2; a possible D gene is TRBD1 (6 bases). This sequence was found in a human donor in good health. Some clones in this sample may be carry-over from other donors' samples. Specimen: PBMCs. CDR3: CASQSGQASDGYTF. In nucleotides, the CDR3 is TGTGCCAGCCAGTCGGGACAAGCATCCGATGGCTACACCTTC.